Following are 11 T cell receptor beta chains from one sample sequenced in a study of cytomegalovirus exposure and HLA in healthy donors. The PCR had 60 Vbeta and 13 Jbeta primers. The assay was immunoSEQ multiplex PCR, and TCRdb's table has in-frame clones only and misses some. This repertoire shows around 130,000 clones, 70% to 90% found once; its top ten account for 5.5% to 6%. The sequenced sample was PBMCs. The source is a woman between 40 and 50 years old in good health and CMV-seropositive.

This chain uses TRBV25-1 with TRBJ2-1, with 8 bases lining up with TRBD1. The CDR3 has 16 residues. Germline loops: CDR1 MGHDK, CDR2 SYGVNS. The V and J ends lost 5 bases and 3 bases, in that order; junction bases with no gene match: 9. CDR3 loop: CASSSQGGVGYNEQFF. The CDR3 DNA reads as TGTGCCAGCAGTTCACAGGGGGGAGTCGGCTACAATGAGCAGTTCTTC.

V usage is TRBV5-6 and J usage is TRBJ1-4; possibly TRBD1 for D (5 bases). CDR3 length: 16 residues. The V end lost 5 bases, the J end lost 7 bases, and 21 bases lay between the germline ends. Germline CDR1 SGHDT, CDR2 YYEEEE. The CDR3 coding sequence is TGTGCCAGCAGTGCACTCACGCAGGGATTCAGTGAAAAACTGTTTTTT. This encodes CASSALTQGFSEKLFF.

This clone was counted only a few times. The rearrangement joins TRBV7-2 to TRBJ2-7; TRBD2 agrees at 9 bases. This CDR3 contains 15 residues. Germline values: CDR1 SGHTA, CDR2 FQGNSA. V lost 1 base, J lost 6 bases, and 7 bases stayed unmatched. CDR3 loop: CASSLGTSAKGEQYF. CDR3 coding DNA: TGTGCCAGCAGCTTAGGGACTAGCGCCAAGGGCGAGCAGTACTTC.

A note on this clone: The junction shows a germline mismatch at one end, possibly a read error. Other nucleotide sequences in the sample specify the same CDR3. The chain is built from TRBV6-1 and TRBJ1-3; no firm D call. Germline-derived CDR1 and CDR2 are MNHNS and SASEGT. The CDR3 totals 15 residues. CDR3 nucleotides: TGTGCCAGCAGTGAAGAACAGATCTCTGGGAACACCATATATTTT. Translation gives CASSEEQISGNTIYF.

This clone was detected only a few times. This rearrangement joins TRBV28 to TRBJ1-1, with D unresolved. The germline V and J ends were trimmed by 4 bases and 1 base, with 7 bases remaining between them. Germline CDR1 and CDR2: MDHEN and SYDVKM. The CDR3 loop spans 13 amino acids. The chain's CDR3 is CASSYRGNTEAFF. CDR3 nucleotide sequence: TGTGCCAGCAGTTACCGGGGGAACACTGAAGCTTTCTTT.

The chain uses TRBV4-2 and TRBJ1-4, with 10 bases aligning to TRBD1. V trimming: 0 bases; J trimming: 7 bases; junction bases outside the gene matches: 5. The CDR3 has 16 amino acids. Germline loops: CDR1 LGHNA, CDR2 YNFKEQ. This chain's CDR3 is CASSQEGTGAAEKLFF. The CDR3 DNA reads as TGTGCCAGCAGCCAAGAGGGGACAGGGGCGGCTGAAAAACTGTTTTTT.

V gene TRBV18 combines with J gene TRBJ2-1; 7 nucleotides align to TRBD2. V was clipped by 6 bases and J by 10 bases; unmatched bases: 12. In germline, CDR1 is KGHSH, CDR2 LQKENI. The CDR3 loop spans 14 amino acids. CDR3 bases: TGTGCCAGCTCCCCCATGCGTGCGGGGGTGGAGCAGTTCTTC. This gives the protein CASSPMRAGVEQFF.

This clone has only one observation. The chain joins TRBV10-3 to TRBJ1-3, with D maybe TRBD1 (5 bases). The CDR3 extends over 15 amino acids. With 2 bases removed from V and 0 bases from J, the gap between germline ends came to 8 bases. Germline loops: CDR1 ENHRY, CDR2 SYGVKD. The CDR3 region has the DNA TGTGCCATCAGTGAGGGACAATCCTCTGGAAACACCATATATTTT. Translated: CAISEGQSSGNTIYF.

The gene calls are TRBV13 and TRBJ1-1; D remains ambiguous. There are 12 residues in the CDR3. Germline assignment: CDR1 PRHDT and CDR2 FYEKMQ (reference sequence). V was pared by 6 bases and J by 3 bases, with 8 bases between. CDR3 coding DNA: TGTGCCAGCAGTCTACTAGACACTGAAGCTTTCTTT. Its translation: CASSLLDTEAFF. Together with reference TRBV13 and TRBJ1-1, the CDR3 gives the full variable domain: AAGVIQSPRHLIKEKRETATLKCYPIPRHDTVYWYQQGPGQDPQFLISFYEKMQSDKGSIPDRFSAQQFSDYHSELNMSSLELGDSALYFCASSLLDTEAFFGQGTRLTVV.

Worth noting for this clone: The junction shows a germline mismatch at one end, possibly a read error. This sequence joins TRBV27 and TRBJ2-7; 8 positions agree with TRBD2. Looked up from germline, CDR1 is MNHEY and CDR2 is SMNVEV (reference sequence). The CDR3 length is 14 residues. CDR3 loop: CASSITGTRDIKDF. CDR3 in DNA: TGTGCCAGCAGTATAACCGGGACTAGGGACATTAAGGACTTC.

This chain connects TRBV7-9 to TRBJ2-7; tentative D call: TRBD2 (6 bases). Germline loops: CDR1 SEHNR, CDR2 FQNEAQ (reference sequence). V was shortened by 4 bases and J by 7 bases, with 17 bases between the two germline ends. This CDR3 contains 14 residues. The CDR3 DNA reads TGTGCCAGCAGCTCGCCGGGCAGGGCGGGGGAGCAGTACTTC. Its translation: CASSSPGRAGEQYF.